This TCR beta chain was profiled in a study of blood T cell repertoires in COVID-19. The CDR3 totals 17 residues. V gave up 5 bases and J gave up 8 bases; unmatched junction bases: 14. Per germline, CDR1 LNHDA and CDR2 SQIVND (reference sequence). Generated by immunoSEQ multiplex PCR, the TCRdb table keeps only in-frame clones and is missing some. Of 150,000 to 200,000 clones listed, approximately 87% are singletons. The source is a person aged 65-85 years with COVID-19, enrolled during active disease. The sequencing input was peripheral blood. J is TRBJ1-6 and V is TRBV19; 8 positions match TRBD1. Here the CDR3 DNA reads TGTGCCAGTAGTTCGCCAAGGACAGGGCTTTCTGATTCACCCCTCCACTTT. Translation gives CASSSPRTGLSDSPLHF. The full variable domain, with the rest looked up from reference TRBV19 and TRBJ1-6, is DGGITQSPKYLFRKEGQNVTLSCEQNLNHDAMYWYRQDPGQGLRLIYYSQIVNDFQKGDIAEGYSVSREKKESFPLTVTSAQKNPTAFYLCASSSPRTGLSDSPLHFGNGTRLTVT.